This T cell receptor beta chain was retrieved from a study of OX40 agonist ivuxolimab in advanced cancers. The wider study: The eligibility criteria allowed prior anti-PD-1, anti-PD-L1 or anti-CTLA-4 therapy, and about 40% had some. Three patients got partial responses; one had hepatocellular carcinoma and two had cutaneous melanoma.

A remark on this clone: Its target is not known.

Study-level findings and limits: More expanded clones were seen, on average, in CD8+ T cells than in CD4+.

After removal of 7 bases from V and 4 bases from J, the junction contained 7 bases not matched to a gene. Germline CDR1 and CDR2: MDHEN and SYDVKM. The CDR3 covers 14 residues. Method: immunoSEQ multiplex PCR; TCRdb's copy keeps in-frame clones and lacks some. Of fewer than 85,000 clones listed, just under 90% are singletons. Samples of blood were obtained at baseline, on cycle 4 day 1, and on cycle 7 day 1. Sequenced here: CD4+ or CD8+ T cells sorted from blood, sampled in a trial of the OX40 agonist ivuxolimab. The source of this sequence is an adult with an advanced solid tumor such as melanoma, head and neck, liver or kidney cancer. This chain joins TRBV28 and TRBJ1-5; 7 nucleotides match TRBD1. The CDR3 reads CASTLGQRNQPQHF. In DNA, the CDR3 is TGTGCCAGCACCTTGGGACAGAGAAATCAGCCCCAGCATTTT.